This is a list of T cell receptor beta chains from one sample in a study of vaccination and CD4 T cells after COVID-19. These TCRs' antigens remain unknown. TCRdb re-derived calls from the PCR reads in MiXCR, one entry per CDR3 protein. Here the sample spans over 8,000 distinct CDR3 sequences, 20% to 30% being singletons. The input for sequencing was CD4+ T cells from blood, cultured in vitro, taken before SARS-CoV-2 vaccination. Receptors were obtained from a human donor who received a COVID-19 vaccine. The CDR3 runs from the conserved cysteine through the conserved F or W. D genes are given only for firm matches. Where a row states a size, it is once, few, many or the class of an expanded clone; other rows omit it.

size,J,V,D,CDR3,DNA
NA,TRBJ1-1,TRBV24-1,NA,CATRLGAEAFF,TGTGCCACCAGGCTAGGGGCTGAAGCTTTCTTT
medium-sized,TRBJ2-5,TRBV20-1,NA,CSARELRVATQYF,TGCAGTGCTAGAGAGTTACGGGTAGCGACCCAGTACTTC
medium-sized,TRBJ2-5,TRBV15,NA,CATSRDLGNQETQYF,TGTGCCACCAGCAGAGATTTGGGCAACCAAGAGACCCAGTACTTC
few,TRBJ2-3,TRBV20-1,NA,CSARDFILRGDTQYF,TGCAGTGCTAGAGATTTTATTCTTAGGGGGGATACGCAGTATTTT
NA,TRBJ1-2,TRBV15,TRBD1,CATSRQGASVYGYTF,TGTGCCACCAGCAGACAGGGGGCGAGTGTCTATGGCTACACCTTC
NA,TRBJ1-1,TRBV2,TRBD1,CASRRDRVEAFF,TGTGCCAGCAGGAGGGACAGGGTTGAAGCTTTCTTT
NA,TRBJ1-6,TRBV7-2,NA,CATTKTYNSPLHF,TGTGCCACCACCAAGACCTATAATTCACCCCTCCACTTT
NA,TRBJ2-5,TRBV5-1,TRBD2,CASSLEASGGPGETQYF,TGCGCCAGCAGCTTGGAGGCCAGCGGGGGGCCGGGAGAGACCCAGTACTTC
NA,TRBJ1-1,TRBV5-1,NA,CASSLRQGTNTEAFF,TGCGCCAGCAGCTTGCGCCAGGGGACGAACACTGAAGCTTTCTTT
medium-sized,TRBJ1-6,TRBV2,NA,CASRGSDFSPLHF,TGTGCCAGCCGGGGCTCGGACTTTTCACCCCTCCACTTT
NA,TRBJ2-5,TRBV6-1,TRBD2,CASSEVVAGAMGQETQYF,TGTGCCAGCAGTGAAGTGGTAGCGGGGGCCATGGGCCAAGAGACCCAGTACTTC
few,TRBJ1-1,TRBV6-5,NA,CASSYGPPLNTEAFF,TGTGCCAGCAGTTATGGGCCGCCATTGAACACTGAAGCTTTCTTT
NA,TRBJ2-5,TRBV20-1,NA,CSARDGGDDQETQYF,TGCAGTGCTAGAGATGGGGGCGACGACCAAGAGACCCAGTACTTC
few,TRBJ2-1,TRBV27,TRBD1,CASSRPTGTGVGEQFF,TGTGCCAGCAGCCGTCCGACCGGGACAGGGGTCGGTGAGCAGTTCTTC
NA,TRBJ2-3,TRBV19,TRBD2,CASSPGTSGGAYDTQYF,TGTGCCAGTAGTCCAGGGACTAGCGGGGGGGCATATGATACGCAGTATTTT
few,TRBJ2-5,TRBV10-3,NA,CATRPAARFGRETQYF,TGTGCCACCAGACCGGCGGCTCGGTTCGGGCGTGAGACCCAGTACTTC
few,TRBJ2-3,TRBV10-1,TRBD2,CASSAASGARTDTQYF,TGCGCCAGCAGTGCGGCTAGCGGGGCCCGCACAGATACGCAGTATTTT
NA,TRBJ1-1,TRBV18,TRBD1,CASSPQGAAEAFF,TGTGCCAGCTCACCACAGGGGGCGGCTGAAGCTTTCTTT
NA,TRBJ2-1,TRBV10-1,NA,CASSVMGNEQFF,TGCGCCAGCAGTGTGATGGGTAATGAGCAGTTCTTC
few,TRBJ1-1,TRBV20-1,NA,CSARGTLEAFF,TGCAGTGCTAGAGGGACTCTTGAAGCTTTCTTT
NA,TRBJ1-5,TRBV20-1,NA,CSARDKPEPNQPQHF,TGCAGTGCTAGAGATAAACCGGAACCCAATCAGCCCCAGCATTTT